This T cell receptor (beta chain) appears in the sequencing data of a study of T cells in Graves' hyperthyroidism and ophthalmopathy. It was considered stable Graves' hyperthyroidism when ophthalmopathy did not progress within 18 months. Diagnosis of hyperthyroidism was new in patients aged 18 to 65, and its duration was under 2 months. PBMCs were collected from an approximately 9.4 ml volume of fresh peripheral blood. Researchers amplified the TCR beta CDR3 regions from RNA transcripts. The HTBI primer set served for first-round RT-PCR of the TCR CDR3. TCRdb re-derived calls from the multiplex PCR reads in MiXCR, one entry per CDR3 protein. The sample lists roughly 330,000 distinct CDR3 sequences; 16% were seen once. This clonotype was observed many times. Germline CDR1 and CDR2: MGHDK and SYGVNS. CDR3 size: 16 residues. Trimming removed 3 bases from V and 2 bases from J; junction bases left unmatched: 5.

This sequence originates from a man aged 30 to 45 with Graves' hyperthyroidism. The rearrangement links TRBV25-1 to TRBJ2-2, with 8 bases fitting TRBD2. The sequenced material came from blood. CDR3 loop: CASSDTTSGNTGELFF. The CDR3 nucleotides are TGTGCCAGCAGTGATACCACTAGCGGTAACACCGGGGAGCTGTTTTTT.